Shown below are 23 T cell receptor beta chains from a single sample sequenced in a study of blood T cell repertoires in COVID-19. The repertoire was sequenced with immunoSEQ multiplex PCR; TCRdb's copy has only in-frame clones and lacks some. The table has more than 200,000 clones, approximately 86% seen once. The sample taken for sequencing was peripheral blood. The receptors come from a man aged 25-40 years with active or convalescent COVID-19.

The chain recombines TRBV4-1 with TRBJ2-1, with 8 bases fitting TRBD1. V gave up 2 bases and J gave up 4 bases; unmatched junction bases: 4. The CDR3 extends over 15 amino acids. The germline CDR1 and CDR2 sequences are MGHRA and YSYEKL. The DNA of the CDR3 is TGCGCCAGCAGCCAACCTACAGGGGGTTACAATGAGCAGTTCTTC. Residues: CASSQPTGGYNEQFF.

The chain joins TRBV29-1 to TRBJ1-1; 8 nucleotides line up with TRBD1. The CDR3 is 14 residues long. V was pared by 2 bases and J by 4 bases, with 6 bases of the junction left unmatched. Germline V gene lookup returns CDR1 SQVTM and CDR2 ANQGSEA. In DNA form, the CDR3 reads TGCAGCGTTGAAAGGACAGGGCAGGCCACTGAAGCTTTCTTT. Its protein product is CSVERTGQATEAFF.

This chain joins TRBV7-8 and TRBJ1-1; D remains ambiguous. This CDR3 spans 16 amino acids. CDR1 is SGHVS, CDR2 FQNEAQ, per germline. The CDR3 DNA reads TGTGCTACAGCAGCTTCCGGCCCTTACTTGAACACTGAAGCTTTCTTT. Amino acids: CATAASGPYLNTEAFF.

V usage is TRBV19 and J usage is TRBJ2-5; possibly TRBD2 for D (6 bases). CDR1 is LNHDA and CDR2 is SQIVND in the germline V gene (reference sequence). Trimming removed 4 bases from V and 5 bases from J, with 26 bases in between. CDR3 length: 18 residues. CDR3 in DNA: TGTGCCAGTAGTACGGAGGGCCTCGATTGGGGGTTGGGGGAGACCCAGTACTTC. Its translation is CASSTEGLDWGLGETQYF.

V is TRBV4-1 and J is TRBJ2-3; 7 positions match TRBD2. The CDR3 contains 15 residues. With 2 bases clipped from V and 0 bases from J, the junction kept 2 bases outside the gene matches. Germline V gene data show CDR1 as MGHRA and CDR2 as YSYEKL. The CDR3 DNA reads as TGCGCCAGCAGCCAACTAGCGGTGAGCACAGATACGCAGTATTTT. Translation gives CASSQLAVSTDTQYF.

CDR3 residues: CSASPPSGGIRETQYF. The CDR3 nucleotides read TGCAGTGCTAGTCCCCCTAGCGGGGGGATTAGGGAGACCCAGTACTTC. The V gene is TRBV20-1, the J gene TRBJ2-5; 11 nucleotides align to TRBD2. The V gene's germline CDR1 is DFQATT and CDR2 SNEGSKA (reference sequence). V shed 3 bases and J 5 bases; nucleotides not matched to a gene: 11. CDR3 length: 16 residues.

This clone showed up just a few times. Other nucleotide sequences in the sample specify the same CDR3. This sequence joins TRBV19 and TRBJ1-5; D is unclear. V lost 5 bases and J lost 0, with 5 bases in between. Per the germline V gene, CDR1 is LNHDA and CDR2 is SQIVND (reference sequence). The CDR3 is 13 residues long. CDR3 sequence: CASSQFSNQPQHF. CDR3 in DNA: TGTGCCAGTAGTCAGTTTAGCAATCAGCCCCAGCATTTT.

The chain links TRBV5-6 to TRBJ2-1; TRBD2 matches 12 bases. The trim removed 3 bases at V and 4 bases at J, leaving 8 bases unmatched. CDR1 SGHDT and CDR2 YYEEEE come from the germline V gene. The CDR3 runs 17 residues. The CDR3 region is CASSSGWTSGAYNEQFF. The CDR3, as DNA: TGTGCCAGCAGCTCCGGATGGACTAGCGGGGCATACAATGAGCAGTTCTTC.

In DNA form, the CDR3 reads TGTGCCAGCTCGGCCGGGACAAACTACGAGCAGTACTTC. Its translation: CASSAGTNYEQYF. The chain recombines TRBV7-8 with TRBJ2-7; D is possibly TRBD1 (6 bases). This CDR3 spans 13 amino acids. The V end lost 8 bases, the J end lost 3 bases, and 14 bases lay between the germline ends. The V gene's germline CDR1 is SGHVS and CDR2 FQNEAQ.

The chain uses TRBV5-1 and TRBJ2-5, with TRBD2 matching 8 bases. V was pared by 4 bases and J by 2 bases, with 4 bases of the junction left unmatched. Germline V gene lookup returns CDR1 SGHRS and CDR2 YFSETQ. The CDR3 has 14 amino acids. The CDR3 sequence: CASSPGREQETQYF. CDR3 DNA sequence: TGCGCCAGCAGCCCCGGGAGGGAGCAAGAGACCCAGTACTTC.

V and J are TRBV20-1 and TRBJ1-2; 7 bases align to TRBD1. Germline lookup yields CDR1 DFQATT and CDR2 SNEGSKA (reference sequence). This CDR3 is built from 11 residues. The CDR3 bases are TGCAGCGACCGGACAGGAGATGGCTACACCTTC. Protein sequence: CSDRTGDGYTF.

The chain carries TRBV27 and TRBJ1-1; 9 bases match TRBD1. The CDR3 contains 13 residues. Germline-derived CDR1 and CDR2 are MNHEY and SMNVEV (reference sequence). V lost 11 bases and J lost 5; bases outside the gene matches: 9. CDR3 amino acids: CAVSTGGLTEAFF. CDR3 DNA: TGTGCCGTATCTACAGGGGGCTTGACTGAAGCTTTCTTT.

The rearrangement links TRBV5-1 to TRBJ2-7, with D possibly matching TRBD1 (6 bases). Trimming shortened V by 2 bases and J by 4 bases, and 13 bases separated the two germline ends. In germline, CDR1 is SGHRS, CDR2 YFSETQ. The length of the CDR3 is 14 residues. CDR3 in amino acids: CASSFGDKGYEQYF. DNA for the CDR3: TGCGCCAGCAGCTTCGGGGACAAGGGTTACGAGCAGTACTTC.

The chain combines TRBV5-4 with TRBJ2-3, with 10 bases fitting TRBD1. V shed 5 bases, J shed 3 bases, and the junction held 15 bases outside the gene matches. Per germline, CDR1 SGHNT and CDR2 YYREEE (reference sequence). This CDR3 is built from 18 residues. The CDR3 nucleotides are TGTGCCAGCAGAGTGGGAGGGACCGACAGGGGGCGAACAGATACGCAGTATTTT. Amino acid sequence: CASRVGGTDRGRTDTQYF.

This rearrangement joins TRBV2 to TRBJ1-2, with 7 bases lining up with TRBD1. The trim removed 9 bases at V and 1 base at J, leaving 11 bases unmatched. Germline values: CDR1 SNHLY, CDR2 FYNNEI. The CDR3 has 15 residues. The CDR3: CASSRDRLINYGYTF. CDR3 sequence (DNA): TGTGCCAGTAGCCGGGACAGATTAATTAACTATGGCTACACCTTC.

CDR3 DNA sequence: TGTGCCTGGACCCAAGGGGGGGAATCCTACGAGCAGTACTTC. Amino acids: CAWTQGGESYEQYF. V and J are TRBV30 and TRBJ2-7; the D gene is possibly TRBD2 (7 bases). Germline V gene lookup returns CDR1 GTSNPN and CDR2 SVGIG (reference sequence). The CDR3 length is 14 residues. V lost 4 bases, J lost 1 base, and 14 bases lay in between.

The chain joins TRBV2 to TRBJ2-5; D is possibly TRBD2 (6 bases). Germline values: CDR1 SNHLY, CDR2 FYNNEI. Between the trimmed V and J ends, which lost 6 bases and 4 bases, there was a span of 15 bases. The CDR3 is 14 residues long. The CDR3 sequence is CASREWTGGETQYF. CDR3 sequence (DNA): TGTGCCAGCAGAGAGTGGACCGGGGGAGAGACCCAGTACTTC.

The V gene is TRBV21-1, the J gene TRBJ1-1. TRBV21-1 is noted as a pseudogene. The CDR3 is made up of 17 amino acids. CDR3 protein: CASSKAPPRGMNTEAFF. CDR3 nucleotides: TGTGCCAGCAGCAAAGCGCCCCCTCGAGGTATGAACACTGAAGCTTTCTTT.

CDR3 protein: CASSVNQGYSGNTIYF. The CDR3 nucleotides read TGTGCCAGCAGTGTAAACCAGGGTTACTCTGGAAACACCATATATTTT. The chain has TRBV27 and TRBJ1-3, with D perhaps matching TRBD1 (5 bases). V shed 5 bases and J shed 0 bases, with 14 bases lying between them. CDR3 size: 16 residues. CDR1 and CDR2 from the germline V gene are MNHEY and SMNVEV (reference sequence).

J is TRBJ2-3 and V is TRBV3-1 (or the pseudogene TRBV3-2); 12 nucleotides agree with TRBD2. CDR3 size: 18 residues. J lost 4 bases, V lost 3 bases, and 11 bases had no gene match. Germline V gene lookup returns CDR1 LGHDT and CDR2 YNNKEL (reference sequence). CDR3 loop: CASSHPPLAGGRPDTQYF. In nucleotides, the CDR3 is TGTGCCAGCAGCCATCCACCGCTAGCGGGGGGGCGACCAGATACGCAGTATTTT.

The J gene is TRBJ2-1, the V gene TRBV7-7; D is uncertain. Between the trimmed V and J ends, which lost 5 bases and 0 bases, there was a span of 11 bases. This CDR3 has 15 residues. The germline V gene has CDR1 SSHAT and CDR2 FNYEAQ (reference sequence). CDR3 sequence: CASSPSGGSYNEQFF. CDR3 sequence (DNA): TGTGCCAGCAGCCCGTCGGGTGGCTCCTACAATGAGCAGTTCTTC.

This clone has only a few counts. The chain joins TRBV11-2 to TRBJ1-5; 9 nucleotides line up with TRBD1. There are 14 residues in the CDR3. Germline CDR1 reads SGHAT; CDR2 reads FQNNGV. V shed 5 bases and J 6 bases; nucleotides not matched to a gene: 5. The DNA for the CDR3 is TGTGCCAGCAGCCAGGACAGGGGAGGTCAGCCCCAGCATTTT. The encoded protein is CASSQDRGGQPQHF.

This sequence joins TRBV5-5 and TRBJ2-1; 14 nucleotides line up with TRBD2. The germline V gene has CDR1 SGHKS and CDR2 YYEKEE (reference sequence). Unmatched junction bases numbered 11, after V lost 4 bases and J lost 5 bases. The CDR3 is 18 amino acids. The chain's CDR3 is CASSRTSGGPRINNEQFF. In DNA form, the CDR3 reads TGTGCCAGCAGCCGGACTAGCGGGGGGCCCCGAATTAACAATGAGCAGTTCTTC.